This section outlines one TCR beta chain sequence together with its context. This clone's antigen is unknown. Base qualities are not recorded, but no much larger clone differs from it by a single base. The data stem from a study of blood T cell repertoires in COVID-19 (dated by TCRdb to 2020 to 2021). In the study overall: Collaborator samples came from the United States, Italy and Spain and covered acute and convalescent phases of COVID-19. The material from the prospective study consisted of cDNA or gDNA derived from T cells, B-cell-depleted T cells, or PBMCs. Deeply sampled blood TCRbeta repertoires from subjects exposed to, actively infected with, or recovered from COVID-19 were included in the dataset. The repertoires were made available in a free public database intended to serve as a resource for research on the immune response to SARS-CoV-2. Samples were obtained from the ongoing ImmuneRACE study (first 160 participants) and from 950 to 1,500 subjects provided by 6 global collaborators. Nearly every sample came with metadata listing a de-identified subject ID, COVID-19 status, age in years and sex. Where available, HLA class I and class II types were taken from metadata supplied by the sample provider and were not determined by assay-based typing.

Each collaborating institution followed its own protocols to collect whole blood in K2EDTA tubes. For TCRbeta analysis, collaborator samples were shipped as frozen whole blood, as isolated PBMCs, or as DNA extracted from either sample type. TCRbeta CDR3 regions were amplified from genomic DNA by means of the immunoSEQ Assay, a bias-controlled multiplex PCR. The authors' pipeline ran thus. Nucleated cell counts per sample were estimated from amplification of reference gene primers within the assay. Sequence reads were collapsed and filtered to measure the absolute abundance of every unique TCRbeta CDR3 rearrangement. For each sample, productive Simpson clonality was calculated as the square root of Simpson's diversity index across productive rearrangements. TCRdb mirrors the immuneACCESS table, restricted to in-frame sequences. Some clones are absent from its copies; in checked studies, under half trace to an unresolved V gene, and the reason for the others is unknown. The DNA gave D and trimming, while V, J and clone size come from that table. This sample holds around 220,000 clones; roughly 80% were observed only once. The ten largest clones take up 4.9% of the sample.

What the study reported, not specific to this receptor: Clinical and demographic metadata were provided uncurated, with the amount varying by source and participant.

Taken from cysteine to phenylalanine, the CDR3 has 12 residues. The entry retains the CDR3 DNA only, 36 bases that are in frame from base 1. At the junction V is shortened by 3 bases and J by 4 bases, with 6 bases in between. Looking up the germline V gene (reference sequence) yields CDR1 LGHDT and CDR2 YNNKEL. Rearrangement joined TRBV3-1 (or the pseudogene TRBV3-2) to TRBJ2-5; the D gene is unclear. Sequences were obtained from peripheral blood. The clonotype originates from a woman over 75 with active or convalescent COVID-19. In nucleotides, the sequence is TGTGCCAGCAGCCAGTTTCGAGAGACCCAGTACTTC. Translated, this is CASSQFRETQYF.